The subject of this entry is one TCR beta chain. Antigen specificity is unknown. The CDR3 covers 13 residues. Germline V gene sequence: CDR1 MGHDK, CDR2 SYGVNS. V was pared by 4 bases and J by 7 bases, with 13 bases between. Method: immunoSEQ multiplex PCR; TCRdb's copy keeps in-frame clones and lacks some. The table lists 50,000 to 60,000 clones, approximately 89% of them singletons. This sample stems from a study of OX40 agonist ivuxolimab in advanced cancers. Points from the study as a whole: Patients who responded partially at 0.1-3.0 mg/kg showed clonal expansion ranking among the lowest. In CD8+ T cells, expanded clones were on average more numerous than in CD4+.

This sequence originates from an adult with an advanced solid tumor such as melanoma, head and neck, liver or kidney cancer. The sequenced sample was CD4+ or CD8+ T cells sorted from blood, obtained in a trial of the OX40 agonist ivuxolimab. The V call is TRBV25-1, the J call TRBJ1-2, with D possibly being TRBD1 (6 bases). The CDR3 DNA sequence: TGTGCCAGCAGTGCCGACAGGAGGCTTGGCTACACCTTC. Translated: CASSADRRLGYTF.